One sample yielded the 27 T cell receptor beta chains listed below, sequenced in a study of Graves' ophthalmopathy and Graves' hyperthyroidism. Scientists amplified the TCR beta CDR3 regions from RNA transcripts. A first-round RT-PCR used HTBI primers, followed by a second-round multiplex PCR. TCRdb reanalysed the multiplex PCR reads using MiXCR and keeps one entry per CDR3 protein. The sample has about 640,000 distinct CDR3 sequences, roughly 39% seen once. The sample consisted of peripheral blood. All receptors come from an adult man with Graves' ophthalmopathy.

As for this clonotype: A much more abundant neighbour one base away suggests this may be a read error. The V call is TRBV24-1, the J call TRBJ2-5; D call uncertain. Trimming left V 5 bases short and J 9 bases short, with 18 bases between. The CDR3 consists of 14 residues. Germline assignment: CDR1 KGHDR and CDR2 SFDVKD. In DNA form, the CDR3 reads TGTGCCACCAGTGGTTTTCCCGGGTCTTCGGCCCAGTACTTC. Translating gives CATSGFPGSSAQYF.

This rearrangement joins TRBV6-6 to TRBJ1-2, with no clear D. V was pared by 6 bases and J by 6 bases, with 5 bases between. Germline V gene sequence: CDR1 MNHNY, CDR2 SVGAGI (reference sequence). The CDR3 spans 10 residues. The DNA for the CDR3 is TGTGCCAGCAGACGGAATGGCTACACCTTC. This translates into CASRRNGYTF.

The sample holds many counts of this clonotype. The rearrangement links TRBV19 to TRBJ1-6; 10 bases match TRBD1. There are 14 residues in the CDR3. In germline, CDR1 is LNHDA, CDR2 SQIVND (reference sequence). V lost 7 bases to trimming and J lost 9 bases; unmatched junction nucleotides: 6. The CDR3 sequence: CASTYGTGVSPLHF. The CDR3, as DNA: TGTGCCAGTACCTACGGGACAGGGGTTTCACCCCTCCACTTT.

The J gene is TRBJ2-7, the V gene TRBV7-2; TRBD2 agrees at 9 bases. Germline-derived CDR1 and CDR2 are SGHTA and FQGNSA. Trimming removed 5 bases from V and 6 bases from J; junction bases left unmatched: 17. The CDR3 runs to 17 residues. CDR3 in amino acids: CASSGASGISLSLEQYF. In nucleotides, the CDR3 is TGTGCCAGCAGCGGGGCTAGCGGGATATCGCTTAGCCTCGAGCAGTACTTC. The complete variable domain, with remaining parts taken from reference TRBV7-2 and TRBJ2-7, reads GAGVSQSPSNKVTEKGKDVELRCDPISGHTALYWYRQSLGQGLEFLIYFQGNSAPDKSGLPSDRFSAERTGGSVSTLTIQRTQQEDSAVYLCASSGASGISLSLEQYFGPGTRLTVT.

This clonotype was observed many times. This chain uses TRBV7-2 with TRBJ2-5; D tentatively fits TRBD1 or TRBD2 (5 bases each). V was trimmed by 0 bases and J by 4 bases, leaving 12 bases between them. The CDR3 has 15 amino acids. Germline CDR1 SGHTA, CDR2 FQGNSA. The CDR3 region has the DNA TGTGCCAGCAGCTTAGCTGGGGGTAGTGCAGAGACCCAGTACTTC. Amino acid sequence: CASSLAGGSAETQYF.

The genes are TRBV10-3 and TRBJ1-2; D ambiguous. Germline CDR1 ENHRY, CDR2 SYGVKD. This CDR3 comprises 15 residues. Trimming left V 3 bases short and J 2 bases short, with 13 bases between. CDR3 sequence: CAISEAGLGNYGYTF. The CDR3 nucleotides read TGTGCCATCAGTGAAGCGGGTTTGGGGAACTATGGCTACACCTTC.

The chain employs TRBV10-3 and TRBJ1-1; unclear D gene. This CDR3 has 15 amino acids. Deletions cut 5 bases from V and 0 bases from J, with 13 bases between. Germline-derived CDR1 and CDR2 are ENHRY and SYGVKD. The CDR3 reads CAISITTAMNTEAFF. The CDR3, as DNA: TGTGCCATCAGTATTACTACAGCCATGAACACTGAAGCTTTCTTT.

The chain employs TRBV12-3 or TRBV12-4 and TRBJ2-2; a weak D match, TRBD1 (6 bases). V lost 6 bases, J lost 0 bases, and 11 bases lay in between. The CDR3 runs to 15 residues. This chain's CDR3 is CASREDRTNTGELFF. CDR3 DNA: TGTGCCAGCAGGGAAGACAGGACGAACACCGGGGAGCTGTTTTTT.

The genes are TRBV20-1 and TRBJ1-1; TRBD1 aligns across 9 bases. Unmatched junction bases numbered 8, after V lost 2 bases and J lost 7 bases. The germline gives CDR1 DFQATT, CDR2 SNEGSKA (reference sequence). This CDR3 has 14 amino acids. The CDR3 DNA reads TGCAGTGCTAGACTCCCGGGACAGGGTGGTGAAGCTTTCTTT. It translates to CSARLPGQGGEAFF.

Many counts were recorded for this clonotype. This chain links TRBV12-3 or TRBV12-4 with TRBJ1-1; 10 nucleotides agree with TRBD1. This CDR3 region has 16 residues. The V and J ends lost 5 bases and 0 bases, in that order; junction bases with no gene match: 6. The CDR3 here is CASSRTGQGLNTEAFF. The CDR3 DNA is TGTGCCAGCAGTCGCACGGGACAGGGGTTGAACACTGAAGCTTTCTTT.

This clonotype was detected ten times or more. This chain uses TRBV14 with TRBJ2-7; the D is unclear. The CDR3 is 12 residues long. The V gene's germline CDR1 is SGHDN and CDR2 FVKESK. V lost 0 bases and J 4 bases, leaving 4 bases between the germline ends. This CDR3 is CASSQDRYEQYF. For the CDR3, the DNA is TGTGCCAGCAGCCAAGATAGGTACGAGCAGTACTTC.

This clonotype was seen repeatedly, ten times or more. V gene TRBV7-9 combines with J gene TRBJ2-2; a possible D gene is TRBD1 (5 bases). The CDR3 spans 19 residues. In germline, CDR1 is SEHNR, CDR2 FQNEAQ (reference sequence). V was clipped by 3 bases and J by 2 bases, with 22 bases between them. The CDR3 sequence: CASSFPIQGYRPNTGELFF. Here the CDR3 DNA reads TGTGCCAGCAGCTTCCCTATCCAGGGCTATCGACCTAACACCGGGGAGCTGTTTTTT.

Many counts were recorded for this clonotype. The rearrangement links TRBV4-3 to TRBJ1-1, with D possibly matching TRBD1 (6 bases). Per the germline V gene, CDR1 is LGHNA and CDR2 is YSLEER. This CDR3 contains 13 residues. Trimming stripped 2 bases from V and 11 bases from J, with 15 bases between. The CDR3 protein is CASSQQQGLEAFF. For the CDR3, the DNA is TGCGCCAGCAGCCAACAACAGGGTTTGGAGGCTTTCTTT.

The rearrangement links TRBV10-3 to TRBJ2-2; tentatively, D is TRBD1 (6 bases). The CDR3 contains 15 residues. Germline V CDR1 and CDR2: ENHRY, SYGVKD. V lost 10 bases, J lost 5 bases, and 20 bases lay in between. This chain's CDR3 is CASSGGRGGTGELFF. CDR3 sequence (DNA): TGTGCCAGCAGCGGTGGCAGGGGCGGAACCGGGGAGCTGTTTTTT.

J is TRBJ1-3 and V is TRBV12-3 or TRBV12-4; possible D gene TRBD1, 5 bases. The CDR3 loop spans 17 amino acids. V lost 6 bases and J lost 1, with 19 bases in between. Here the CDR3 reads CASRALTGLQSGNTIYF. The CDR3 DNA sequence: TGTGCCAGCAGGGCCCTAACAGGATTACAGTCTGGAAACACCATATATTTT.

The gene calls are TRBV18 and TRBJ1-2; 12 bases fit TRBD1. Germline V gene sequence: CDR1 KGHSH, CDR2 LQKENI. V was clipped by 3 bases and J by 6 bases; unmatched bases: 5. The CDR3 covers 15 residues. CDR3 nucleotides: TGTGCCAGCTCACCGATGGGACAGGGGGCCGATGGCTACACCTTC. Translating it yields CASSPMGQGADGYTF.

This clonotype was recorded at least ten times. The genes are TRBV2 and TRBJ2-7; D unclear. The CDR3 is made up of 14 amino acids. The germline gives CDR1 SNHLY, CDR2 FYNNEI. Trimming took 4 bases from V and 6 from J, leaving 16 bases between them. In nucleotides, the CDR3 is TGTGCCAGCAGTGTCAGCTTGGGCGTCGGCGAGCAGTACTTC. It codes for CASSVSLGVGEQYF.

Notes on this clonotype: This may arise from a read error, as a much more abundant clone is one base away. The chain employs TRBV20-1 and TRBJ2-7; D unresolved. This CDR3 is 11 amino acids long. Trimming removed 3 bases from V and 9 bases from J, with 12 bases in between. Germline V lookup: CDR1 DFQATT, CDR2 SNEGSKA (reference sequence). The chain's CDR3 is CSASSEIGQYF. CDR3 coding DNA: TGCAGTGCTAGTTCGGAGATCGGGCAGTACTTC.

This clonotype was counted ten times or more. This chain's CDR3 is CSATATDSYEQYF. The CDR3 nucleotides are TGCAGCGCCACAGCTACCGACTCCTACGAGCAGTACTTC. This chain joins TRBV29-1 and TRBJ2-7; D unresolved. V lost 7 bases, J lost 0 bases, and 13 bases lay in between. The CDR3 runs 13 residues. The germline CDR1 and CDR2 sequences are SQVTM and ANQGSEA.

This clonotype was picked up many times. The rearrangement uses TRBV25-1 and TRBJ2-5; TRBD2 matches at 10 bases. V shed 2 bases, J shed 2 bases, and the junction held 2 bases outside the gene matches. The CDR3 has 15 residues. Germline values: CDR1 MGHDK, CDR2 SYGVNS. The CDR3 DNA follows: TGTGCCAGCAGTGAAGGACTAGCGGTACAAGAGACCCAGTACTTC. Residues: CASSEGLAVQETQYF.

A few counts support this clonotype. CDR3 protein: CASRPTATSYEQYF. The CDR3 coding sequence is TGTGCCAGCAGGCCGACGGCGACCTCCTACGAGCAGTACTTC. The chain links TRBV11-2 to TRBJ2-7, with D hard to call. Trimming left V 6 bases short and J 0 bases short, with 12 bases between. CDR3 length: 14 amino acids. The germline V gene encodes CDR1 SGHAT and CDR2 FQNNGV.

This clonotype appeared a single time. The J gene is TRBJ2-2, the V gene TRBV7-6; TRBD1 matches at 9 bases. The V gene end was trimmed by 0 bases and the J gene end by 13 bases; junction bases not matched to a gene: 3. The V gene's germline CDR1 is SGHVS and CDR2 FNYEAQ. This CDR3 is 13 amino acids long. This CDR3 reads CASSLAQDRGLFF. The DNA of the CDR3 is TGTGCCAGCAGCTTAGCACAGGACAGGGGGCTGTTTTTT.

This chain connects TRBV11-2 to TRBJ1-2; 7 bases are a match to TRBD1. The germline gives CDR1 SGHAT, CDR2 FQNNGV. The CDR3 covers 9 residues. The CDR3 reads CDRGYGYTF. CDR3 in DNA: TGTGACAGGGGCTATGGCTACACCTTC.

This clonotype was found many times. The genes are TRBV7-2 and TRBJ1-1; D perhaps matches TRBD1 (5 bases). V lost 1 base and J 1 base, leaving 7 bases between the germline ends. Germline V gene data show CDR1 as SGHTA and CDR2 as FQGNSA. The CDR3 sequence is 14 residues long. In nucleotides, the CDR3 is TGTGCCAGCAGCTTAGGGGGGGAGAACACTGAAGCTTTCTTT. It encodes CASSLGGENTEAFF.

The gene calls are TRBV7-6 and TRBJ1-2; the D is unclear. Trimming took 2 bases from V and 8 from J, leaving 9 bases between them. Germline CDR1 is SGHVS and CDR2 is FNYEAQ. The length of the CDR3 is 12 residues. The CDR3 loop is CASSLSVEGYTF. The DNA of the CDR3 is TGTGCCAGCAGCTTATCGGTCGAGGGCTACACCTTC.

The chain has TRBV7-3 and TRBJ1-2; 7 bases line up with TRBD1. V was clipped by 5 bases and J by 9 bases; unmatched bases: 15. The V gene's germline CDR1 is SGHTA and CDR2 FQGTGA. The CDR3 extends over 15 amino acids. The CDR3 is CASSATGESQHSYTF. CDR3 bases: TGTGCCAGCAGCGCTACAGGGGAGTCGCAGCATAGCTACACCTTC.

As regards this clonotype: A much bigger clone sits one base away, suggesting this may be a read error. The CDR3 does not close with the conserved phenylalanine or tryptophan, likely indicating a read error. The chain has TRBV7-9 and TRBJ1-1; no definite D call. This CDR3 is 13 amino acids long. V was cut by 1 base and J by 5 bases, with 8 bases left in between. The germline gives CDR1 SEHNR, CDR2 FQNEAQ (reference sequence). The CDR3 sequence is CASSLEQVTEAFL. For the CDR3, the DNA is TGTGCCAGCAGCTTAGAGCAGGTTACTGAAGCTTTCCTT.